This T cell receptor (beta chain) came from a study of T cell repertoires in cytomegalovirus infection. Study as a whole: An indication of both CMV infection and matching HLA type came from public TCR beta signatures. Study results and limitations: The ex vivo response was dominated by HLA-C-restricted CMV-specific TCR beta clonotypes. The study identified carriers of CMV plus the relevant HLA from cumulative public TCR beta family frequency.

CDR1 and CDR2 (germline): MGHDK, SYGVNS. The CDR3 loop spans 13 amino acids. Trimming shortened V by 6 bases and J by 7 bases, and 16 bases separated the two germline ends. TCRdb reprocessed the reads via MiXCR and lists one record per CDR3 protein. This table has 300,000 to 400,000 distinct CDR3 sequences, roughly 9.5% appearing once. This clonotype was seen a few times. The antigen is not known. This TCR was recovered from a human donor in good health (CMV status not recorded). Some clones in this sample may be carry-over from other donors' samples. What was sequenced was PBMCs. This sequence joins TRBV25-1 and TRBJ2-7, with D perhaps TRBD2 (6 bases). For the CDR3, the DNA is TGTGCCAGCAGACCACCCGCGGGGCGAGAGCAGTACTTC. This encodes CASRPPAGREQYF.